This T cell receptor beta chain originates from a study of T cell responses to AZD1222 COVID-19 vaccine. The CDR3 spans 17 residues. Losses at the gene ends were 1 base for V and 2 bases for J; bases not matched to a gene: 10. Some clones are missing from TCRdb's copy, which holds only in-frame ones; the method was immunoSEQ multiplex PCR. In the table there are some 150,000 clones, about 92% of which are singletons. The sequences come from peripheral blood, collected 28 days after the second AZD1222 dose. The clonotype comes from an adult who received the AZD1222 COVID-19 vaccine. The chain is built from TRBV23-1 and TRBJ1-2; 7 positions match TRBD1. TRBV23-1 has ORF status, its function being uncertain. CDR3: CASSQLLDRVLNYGYTF. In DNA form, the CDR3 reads TGCGCCAGCAGTCAATTATTAGACAGGGTACTCAACTATGGCTACACCTTC.